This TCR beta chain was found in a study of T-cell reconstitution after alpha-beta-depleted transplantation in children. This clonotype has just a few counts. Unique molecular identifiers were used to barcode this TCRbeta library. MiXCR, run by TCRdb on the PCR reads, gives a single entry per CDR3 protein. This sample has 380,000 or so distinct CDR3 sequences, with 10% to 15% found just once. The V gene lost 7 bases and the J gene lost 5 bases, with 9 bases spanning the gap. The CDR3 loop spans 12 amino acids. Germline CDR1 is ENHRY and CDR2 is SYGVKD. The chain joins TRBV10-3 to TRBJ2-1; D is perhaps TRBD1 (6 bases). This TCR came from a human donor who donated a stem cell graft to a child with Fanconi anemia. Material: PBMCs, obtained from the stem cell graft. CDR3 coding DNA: TGTGCCATCAAAGGGGGAAACAATGAGCAGTTCTTC. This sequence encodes CAIKGGNNEQFF.